The clone carrying this T cell receptor beta chain was picked up one time. Its antigen is still unknown. This specimen comes from a study of T cell clones after liver transplantation. The study's findings and limits: A significant post-transplant drop in circulating graft-donor-reactive CD4 TCRbeta sequences occurred in most of the 8 subjects.

The assay was immunoSEQ multiplex PCR, and TCRdb's table has in-frame clones only and misses some. The sample contains 20,000 to 25,000 clones, 65% to 85% of which appear only once. This specimen was CD8+ T cells from blood, taken about 56 months after liver transplant. The receptor was derived from a human patient who received a liver transplant. These T cells may partly come from the graft donor.

As DNA, the CDR3 is TGCGCCAGCAGCCAAGTTTTACGGACAGGGCAAACTGAAGCTTTCTTT. Protein: CASSQVLRTGQTEAFF. The rearrangement links TRBV4-1 to TRBJ1-1, with 8 positions matching TRBD1. Germline CDR1 is MGHRA and CDR2 is YSYEKL. The junction had 9 bases not matched to a gene; V was cut back by 1 base and J by 5 bases. CDR3 length: 16 residues.